Here is one T cell receptor beta chain with its context. The data originate from a study of CD8 T cells in ankylosing spondylitis. This CDR3 has 13 amino acids. V lost 3 bases and J 4 bases, leaving 12 bases between the germline ends. CDR1 is DFQATT, CDR2 SNEGSKA, per germline (reference sequence). TCRdb used MiXCR to reprocess the 5' RACE reads, holding one entry per CDR3 protein. The sample records 200,000 to 300,000 distinct CDR3 sequences, roughly a third being singletons. The TCR sequence derives from a male donor with ankylosing spondylitis or in good health (not recorded which). The chain employs TRBV20-1 and TRBJ1-2, with TRBD1 as a possible D gene (5 bases). Sequenced material: blood, either unsorted or a sorted T cell fraction (not recorded which). CDR3: CSASSDRLYGYTF. CDR3 DNA sequence: TGCAGTGCTAGCTCCGACAGACTCTATGGCTACACCTTC.